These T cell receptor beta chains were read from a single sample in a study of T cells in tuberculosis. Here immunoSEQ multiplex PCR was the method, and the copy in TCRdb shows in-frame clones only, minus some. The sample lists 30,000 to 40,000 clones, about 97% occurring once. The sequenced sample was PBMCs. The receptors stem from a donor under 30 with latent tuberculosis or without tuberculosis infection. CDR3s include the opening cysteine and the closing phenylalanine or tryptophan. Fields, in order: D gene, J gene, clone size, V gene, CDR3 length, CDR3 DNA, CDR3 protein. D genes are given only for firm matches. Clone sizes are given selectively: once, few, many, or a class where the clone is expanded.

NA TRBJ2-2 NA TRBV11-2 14 TGTGCCAGCAGCTTAGCGTCCCGGGTCGGGGAGCTGTTTTTT CASSLASRVGELFF
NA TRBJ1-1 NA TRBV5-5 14 TGTGCCAGCACCGCTCATGACAGGAACACTGAAGCTTTCTTT CASTAHDRNTEAFF
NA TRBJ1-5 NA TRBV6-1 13 TGTGCCAGCAGTGAAGAGGGGTTTCAGCCCCAGCATTTT CASSEEGFQPQHF
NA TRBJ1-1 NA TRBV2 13 TGTGCCAGCAGTGGGACACCGAACACTGAAGCTTTCTTT CASSGTPNTEAFF
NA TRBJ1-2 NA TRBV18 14 TGTGCCAGCTCACCCGGATCAGGGAACTATGGCTACACCTTC CASSPGSGNYGYTF
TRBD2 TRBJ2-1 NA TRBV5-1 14 TGCGCCAGCACCGGCTTCAGCGGGAGTAATGAGCAGTTCTTC CASTGFSGSNEQFF
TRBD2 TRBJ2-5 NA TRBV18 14 TGTGCCAGCTCACCCGGGACGGGAGGGTCGACCCAGTACTTC CASSPGTGGSTQYF
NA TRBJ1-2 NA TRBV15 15 TGTGCCACCAGCCTCATCGTGGCGACTATGGGGGGCTACACCTTC CATSLIVATMGGYTF
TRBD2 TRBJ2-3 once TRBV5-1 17 TGCGCCAGCAGAGATGCAATAGCGGGGGGCTCCACAGATACGCAGTATTTT CASRDAIAGGSTDTQYF
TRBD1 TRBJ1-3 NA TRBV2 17 TGTGCCAGCAGTGAAGCCCCGGGACAGGGAGCTGGAAACACCATATATTTT CASSEAPGQGAGNTIYF
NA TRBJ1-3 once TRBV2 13 TGTGCCAGCAGTAAGCAGGGGGGAAACACCATATATTTT CASSKQGGNTIYF